These T cell receptor beta chains were read from a single sample in a study of human T cells and chemical hapten exposure. TCRdb independently ran MiXCR on the RACE reads; one entry per CDR3 protein. The table has about 130,000 distinct CDR3 sequences, roughly 9% seen once; the top ten hold around 1.7%. Material: whole blood. The receptors were sampled from a male donor in good health. Some clones in this sample may be carry-over from other donors' samples. CDR3s include the opening cysteine and the closing phenylalanine or tryptophan. D genes are given only for firm matches. Expanded clones are given a class, and other clones once, few, many or no size at all.

>TRBJ1-5|15|TRBV5-5|.|.
TGTGCCAGCAGCGGATCAGGGGATTTAAGGCAGCCCCAGCATTTT
CASSGSGDLRQPQHF
>TRBJ2-7|15|TRBV18|many|TRBD1
TGTGCCAGCTCACCCGGGACAGGGGTTTCCTACGAGCAGTACTTC
CASSPGTGVSYEQYF
>TRBJ2-5|13|TRBV29-1|few|.
TGCAGCGTTGAACGGGACGCCCAAGAGACCCAGTACTTC
CSVERDAQETQYF
>TRBJ2-1|15|TRBV11-2|many|TRBD1
TGTGCCAGCAGCTTACGAGTAGGGGGCGGCCATGAGCAGTTCTTC
CASSLRVGGGHEQFF
>TRBJ2-3|14|TRBV5-4|.|.
TGTGCCAGCAGCCCAGAGGGCTACCTCAATACGCAGTATTTT
CASSPEGYLNTQYF
>TRBJ2-6|17|TRBV10-3|.|TRBD1
TGTGCCATCAGACCGGGACAGCCCTTCTCTGGGGCCAACGTCCTGACTTTC
CAIRPGQPFSGANVLTF
>TRBJ1-6|16|TRBV6-1|few|.
TGTGCCAGCAGTGAACCTACAAACCCATATAATTCACCCCTCCACTTT
CASSEPTNPYNSPLHF
>TRBJ2-1|13|TRBV29-1|.|TRBD2
TGCAGCGGACTAGCGGGAGGGAGGAATGAGCAGTTCTTC
CSGLAGGRNEQFF
>TRBJ1-1|14|TRBV27|many|TRBD1
TGTGCCAGCAGTCCGGACAGGGAGGGCACTGAAGCTTTCTTT
CASSPDREGTEAFF
>TRBJ2-3|16|TRBV2|many|TRBD2
TGTGCCAGCAGAGTTGGACTAGCGGGAGAAGGAGATACGCAGTATTTT
CASRVGLAGEGDTQYF
>TRBJ1-6|14|TRBV3-1|few|TRBD1
TGTGCCAGCAGCCGGACAGGGTCTAATTCACCCCTCCACTTT
CASSRTGSNSPLHF
>TRBJ1-4|15|TRBV15|many|.
TGTGCCACCAGCAGAGATTTGGCTACTAATGAAAAACTGTTTTTT
CATSRDLATNEKLFF
>TRBJ2-7|13|TRBV27|few|.
TGTGCCAGCAGTCCGGGACTCTCCTACGAGCAGTACTTC
CASSPGLSYEQYF
>TRBJ2-5|15|TRBV2|few|.
TGTGCCAGCAGTGAAATGGGGGAGTCAATAGAGACCCAGTACTTC
CASSEMGESIETQYF
>TRBJ2-2|14|TRBV7-3|few|TRBD1
TGTGCCAGCAGCTCGACAGGGGGAGGCGGGGAGCTGTTTTTT
CASSSTGGGGELFF
>TRBJ2-1|16|TRBV12-3/TRBV12-4|many|.
TGTGCCAGCAGTTTAGCGACCGGCCGGGGTGTGAATGAGCAGTTCTTC
CASSLATGRGVNEQFF
>TRBJ1-3|13|TRBV29-1|few|.
TGCAGCGTGGCGGAAGGGAGCGGAAACACCATATATTTT
CSVAEGSGNTIYF
>TRBJ2-3|15|TRBV5-1|.|TRBD2
TGCACCAGCAGCCCGGGACTAGCGGGGACAGATACGCAGTATTTT
CTSSPGLAGTDTQYF
>TRBJ1-4|16|TRBV27|.|TRBD1
TGTGCCAGCAGATTAACAGGGGGGGGCTTTAATGAAAAACTGTTTTTT
CASRLTGGGFNEKLFF
>TRBJ1-2|15|TRBV11-2|.|.
TGTGCCAGCAGCTTAAATCCGCAGTTCCTATATGGCTACACCTTC
CASSLNPQFLYGYTF